This TCR beta chain was sequenced for a study of cytomegalovirus exposure and HLA in healthy donors. The PCR had 60 Vbeta and 13 Jbeta primers. Assay used: immunoSEQ multiplex PCR; TCRdb lists only in-frame clones, some missing. The table includes 100,000 to 150,000 clones, around 72% detected once. Germline assignment: CDR1 WSHSY and CDR2 SAAADI. Unmatched junction bases numbered 15, after V lost 0 bases and J lost 7 bases. The CDR3 length is 18 residues. Findings of the study overall: Presence/absence analyses treated sequencing depth as roughly uniform across donors.

Healthy bone marrow donors made up the donors. This clone has more than one count but fewer than ten. Its antigen is unidentified. The chain couples TRBV10-2 to TRBJ2-4, with 7 bases matching TRBD1. The sample was PBMCs. This receptor was obtained from a man under 40 in good health and CMV-seronegative. CDR3 bases: TGCGCCAGCAGTGAGTCTACTAAGGGGGCCACAAGATGGAACATTCAGTACTTC. Translated, it gives CASSESTKGATRWNIQYF.